The 8 T cell receptor beta chains below come from one sample, sequenced in a study of response to subunit inactivated influenza vaccine. TCRdb re-called the RT-PCR reads through MiXCR, storing one row per CDR3 protein. The repertoire holds 450,000 to 500,000 distinct CDR3 sequences, with approximately 11% as singletons. This specimen consisted of PBMCs from blood, obtained roughly 6 weeks after vaccination. The receptors stem from a man aged 50-59 years who received an inactivated influenza vaccine.

J is TRBJ1-2 and V is TRBV20-1, with D perhaps matching TRBD1 (6 bases). The germline V gene encodes CDR1 DFQATT and CDR2 SNEGSKA (reference sequence). This CDR3 region has 13 residues. V lost 5 bases to trimming and J lost 4 bases, with 14 bases between them. CDR3 DNA: TGCAGTGCTTTCCTGACAGGCCTCTATGGCTACACCTTC. This gives the protein CSAFLTGLYGYTF.

This clonotype was observed many times. The CDR3 sequence: CSVPDRGHTGELFF. The CDR3 DNA sequence: TGCAGTGTCCCGGACAGGGGGCACACCGGGGAGCTGTTTTTT. The gene calls are TRBV20-1 and TRBJ2-2; 11 bases map to TRBD1. CDR1 is DFQATT, CDR2 SNEGSKA, per germline (reference sequence). The V segment lost 7 bases and the J segment 3 bases; nucleotides outside the gene matches: 4. The CDR3 covers 14 residues.

The chain is built from TRBV2 and TRBJ2-3; D is possibly TRBD1 (5 bases). CDR1 and CDR2 from the germline V gene are SNHLY and FYNNEI. Between the trimmed V and J ends, which lost 7 bases and 2 bases, there was a span of 13 bases. This CDR3 is built from 14 residues. CDR3 residues: CASIGQGSTDTQYF. Written as DNA, the CDR3 is TGTGCCAGCATTGGGCAGGGCTCCACAGATACGCAGTATTTT.

This clonotype was seen many times. This chain uses TRBV4-3 with TRBJ1-2; weak D call: TRBD1 (5 bases). Germline V gene data show CDR1 as LGHNA and CDR2 as YSLEER. V dropped 4 bases and J dropped 4 bases, with 19 bases sitting between them. The CDR3 has 16 amino acids. For the CDR3, the DNA is TGCGCCAGCAGCCCTTCGTCCGGGACTTACCCCTATGGCTACACCTTC. It yields the protein CASSPSSGTYPYGYTF.

The chain couples TRBV14 to TRBJ1-2; D call uncertain. V was pared by 4 bases and J by 4 bases, with 10 bases between. The CDR3 runs 13 residues. CDR1 and CDR2 (germline): SGHDN, FVKESK. The CDR3, as DNA: TGTGCCAGCAGCCCCCCAGGAGTCTATGGCTACACCTTC. Translated, it gives CASSPPGVYGYTF. The variable domain in full, with the rest retrieved from reference TRBV14 and TRBJ1-2, is EAGVTQFPSHSVIEKGQTVTLRCDPISGHDNLYWYRRVMGKEIKFLLHFVKESKQDESGMPNNRFLAERTGGTYSTLKVQPAELEDSGVYFCASSPPGVYGYTFGSGTRLTVV.

The rearrangement uses TRBV28 and TRBJ2-3, with 10 bases aligning to TRBD2. Germline V gene lookup returns CDR1 MDHEN and CDR2 SYDVKM. The CDR3 spans 19 residues. V lost 5 bases and J lost 5; bases outside the gene matches: 19. The CDR3 sequence: CASSKEYPIVAGGGDTQYF. As DNA, the CDR3 is TGTGCCAGCAGTAAAGAATACCCGATCGTAGCGGGGGGAGGAGATACGCAGTATTTT.

This clonotype was counted at least ten times. The J gene is TRBJ1-4, the V gene TRBV12-3 or TRBV12-4; no firm D call. Deletions cut 6 bases from V and 11 bases from J, with 13 bases between. CDR3 length: 12 residues. The CDR3 region has the DNA TGTGCCAGCAGACCCCCGGGAGGGAAACTGTTTTTT. It encodes CASRPPGGKLFF.

This clonotype was seen repeatedly, ten times or more. The genes are TRBV15 and TRBJ2-1; 12 nucleotides agree with TRBD2. The germline gives CDR1 LNHNV, CDR2 YYDKDF (reference sequence). The trim removed 1 base at V and 5 bases at J, leaving 0 bases unmatched. The CDR3 is 15 residues long. CDR3 coding DNA: TGTGCCACCAGCAGAGGGACTAGCGGGGACAATGAGCAGTTCTTC. Translation gives CATSRGTSGDNEQFF.